The TCR beta chain described here comes from a study of shared clonotypes between healthy human individuals. Study findings and constraints: Even with large depth, rarefaction showed that sorted-subset sequencing was incomplete. Relative to memory subsets, naive subsets generally showed larger estimated richness.

The CDR3 loop spans 15 amino acids. V was pared by 5 bases and J by 6 bases, with 9 bases of the junction left unmatched. Germline CDR1 SGHAT, CDR2 FQNNGV. In the case of this clone: No antigen is known for it.

Both subsets, CD45RA+ naive and CD45RA-negative memory, were split from the CD4+ cells. Samples underwent the assay at deep level. Sequencing used immunoSEQ multiplex PCR; TCRdb keeps in-frame clones, though not all of them. The table lists about 2.4 million clones, over 85% of them singletons. The source of this sequence is a man between 18 and 29 years old in good health. Some clones in this sample may be carry-over from other donors' samples. The chain has TRBV11-2 and TRBJ1-2, with 10 bases identical to TRBD1. Source material: naive CD4+ T cells from PBMCs. Subset described: CD45RA+ positively selected. The CDR3 coding sequence is TGTGCCAGCAGCCCCCGGGACAGGGGCTGGAATGGCTACACCTTC. This codes for CASSPRDRGWNGYTF.